The subject of this entry is one T cell receptor (beta chain). Its antigen is unidentified. From germline, CDR1 is WSHSY and CDR2 SAAADI. The germline V and J ends were trimmed by 3 bases and 1 base, with 6 bases remaining between them. The length of the CDR3 is 13 residues. This entry belongs to a study of PD-L1 blockade in urothelial cancer. Each patient contributed between 1 and 8 total time points of blood mononuclear cells, pretreatment and during treatment. Study-level points and caveats: Enhanced expansion of tumor-associated blood clones at 3 weeks characterized durable-benefit patients.

Spiking each PCR with synthetic TCR analog templates was performed. Sequenced by immunoSEQ multiplex PCR; TCRdb stores in-frame clones only, minus some. This sample carries some 50,000 clones, approximately 89% of them seen once, and the ten largest clones take less than 4%. V is TRBV10-2 and J is TRBJ1-1, with TRBD1 as a possible D gene (5 bases). The input for sequencing was PBMCs, taken around atezolizumab (anti-PD-L1) treatment. The clonotype was recovered from a man at least 80 years old with urothelial cancer. CDR3 nucleotide sequence: TGCGCCAGCAGTGACAGGGAGAACACTGAAGCTTTCTTT. Encoded protein: CASSDRENTEAFF.